This record looks at one T cell receptor beta chain sequence and its context. Its antigen remains unidentified. Per the germline V gene, CDR1 is SGHRS and CDR2 is YFSETQ. V was shortened by 2 bases and J by 4 bases, with 9 bases between the two germline ends. This CDR3 contains 13 residues. Vbeta (60) and Jbeta (13) primers were used in the PCR. The protocol was immunoSEQ multiplex PCR, while the TCRdb copy is restricted to in-frame clones and leaves out a portion. The sample holds 85,000 to 110,000 clones. These data originate in a study of cytomegalovirus exposure and HLA in healthy donors. Study outcomes and limitations: Earlier analysis yielded a pattern in which most TCR beta V segments were productive about 90% or about 30% of the time.

The chain employs TRBV5-1 and TRBJ1-1, with a tentative D call TRBD1 (6 bases). The sequence was collected from a man between 35 and 55 years old in good health and CMV-seronegative. The sample comprised PBMCs. For the CDR3, the DNA is TGCGCCAGCAGCTTCCAACAGGGCACTGAAGCTTTCTTT. This encodes CASSFQQGTEAFF.